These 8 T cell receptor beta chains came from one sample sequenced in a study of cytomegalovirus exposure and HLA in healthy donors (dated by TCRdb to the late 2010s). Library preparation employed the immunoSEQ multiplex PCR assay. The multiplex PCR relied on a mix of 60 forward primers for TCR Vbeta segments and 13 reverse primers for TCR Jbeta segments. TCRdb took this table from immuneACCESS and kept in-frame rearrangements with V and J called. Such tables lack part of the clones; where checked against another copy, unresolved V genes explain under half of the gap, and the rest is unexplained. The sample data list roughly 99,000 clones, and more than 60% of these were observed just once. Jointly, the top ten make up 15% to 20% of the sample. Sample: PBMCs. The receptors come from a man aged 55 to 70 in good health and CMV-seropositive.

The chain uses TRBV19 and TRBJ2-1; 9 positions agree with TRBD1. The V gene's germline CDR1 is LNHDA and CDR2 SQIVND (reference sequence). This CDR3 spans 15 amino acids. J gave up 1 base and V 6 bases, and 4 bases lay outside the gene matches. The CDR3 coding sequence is TGTGCCAGTAGCCCGACAGGGGGGTCCTACAATGAGCAGTTCTTC. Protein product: CASSPTGGSYNEQFF.

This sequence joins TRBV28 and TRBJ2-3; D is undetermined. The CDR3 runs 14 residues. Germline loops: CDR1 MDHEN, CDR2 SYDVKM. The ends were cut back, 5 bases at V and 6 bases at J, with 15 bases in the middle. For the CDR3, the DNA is TGTGCCAGCAGTAGACCGATAGACTGGGATACGCAGTATTTT. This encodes CASSRPIDWDTQYF.

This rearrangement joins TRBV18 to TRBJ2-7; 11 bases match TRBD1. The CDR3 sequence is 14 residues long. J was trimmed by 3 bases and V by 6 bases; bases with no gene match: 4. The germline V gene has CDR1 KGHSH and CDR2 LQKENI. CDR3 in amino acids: CASSSGTGGYEQYF. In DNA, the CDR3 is TGTGCCAGCTCGTCCGGGACAGGGGGCTACGAGCAGTACTTC.

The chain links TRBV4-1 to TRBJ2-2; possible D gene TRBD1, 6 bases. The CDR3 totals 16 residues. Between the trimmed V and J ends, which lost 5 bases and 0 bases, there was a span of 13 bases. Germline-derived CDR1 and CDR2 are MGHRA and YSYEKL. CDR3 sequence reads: CASSFRQATNTGELFF. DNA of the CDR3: TGCGCCAGCAGCTTCAGACAGGCGACGAACACCGGGGAGCTGTTTTTT.

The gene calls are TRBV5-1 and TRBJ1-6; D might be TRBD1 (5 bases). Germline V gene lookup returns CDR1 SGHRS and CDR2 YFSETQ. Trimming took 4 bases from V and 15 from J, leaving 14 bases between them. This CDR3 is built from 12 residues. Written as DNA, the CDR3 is TGCGCCAGCAGCCCCGGGGGTACACTCCTCCACTTT. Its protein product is CASSPGGTLLHF.

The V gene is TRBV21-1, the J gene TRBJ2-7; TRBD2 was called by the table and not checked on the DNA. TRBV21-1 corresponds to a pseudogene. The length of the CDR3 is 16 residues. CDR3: CASSKGRDPHAYEQYF. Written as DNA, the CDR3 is TGTGCCAGCAGCAAAGGGCGGGACCCCCACGCCTACGAGCAGTACTTC.

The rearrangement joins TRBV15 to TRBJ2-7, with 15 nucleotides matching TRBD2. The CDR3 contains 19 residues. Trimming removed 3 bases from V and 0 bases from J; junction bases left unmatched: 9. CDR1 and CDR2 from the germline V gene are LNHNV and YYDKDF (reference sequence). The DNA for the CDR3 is TGTGCCACCAGCAGCCCGGGACTAGCGGGGGGCCCAAGCTCCTACGAGCAGTACTTC. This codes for CATSSPGLAGGPSSYEQYF. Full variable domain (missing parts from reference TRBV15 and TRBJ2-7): DAMVIQNPRYQVTQFGKPVTLSCSQTLNHNVMYWYQQKSSQAPKLLFHYYDKDFNNEADTPDNFQSRRPNTSFCFLDIRSPGLGDTAMYLCATSSPGLAGGPSSYEQYFGPGTRLTVT.

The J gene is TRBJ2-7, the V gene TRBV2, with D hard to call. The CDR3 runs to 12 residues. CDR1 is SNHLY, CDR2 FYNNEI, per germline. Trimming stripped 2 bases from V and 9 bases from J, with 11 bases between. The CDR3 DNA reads TGTGCCAGCAGTGAACGGTCAGGTCCGCAGTACTTC. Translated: CASSERSGPQYF.